This T cell receptor beta chain is from a study of shared clonotypes between healthy human individuals. Study overall: Three plates were used per donor for CD4 naive, three for CD4 memory, two for CD8 naive and one for CD8 memory.

The repertoire was sequenced with immunoSEQ multiplex PCR; TCRdb's copy has only in-frame clones and lacks some. Among about 2,100,000 clones listed, about 92% were seen once. V dropped 3 bases and J dropped 0 bases, with 15 bases sitting between them. The V gene's germline CDR1 is KGHSH and CDR2 LQKENI. The CDR3 spans 16 residues. CD8 cells regarded as naive lacked CD45RO, were positively chosen for CCR7, and omitted terminally differentiated effector memory CD45RA+ cells. Recent vaccinations or acute infections were absent in the healthy HIV-negative adult donors. The chain uses TRBV18 and TRBJ2-7, with D tentatively TRBD1 (5 bases). The specimen sequenced was naive CD8+ T cells from PBMCs. This receptor was taken from a man aged 18 to 30 in good health. Some clones in this sample may be carry-over from other donors' samples. The CDR3 protein is CASSPQGTLHSYEQYF. The CDR3 bases are TGTGCCAGCTCACCGCAGGGTACCCTGCACTCCTACGAGCAGTACTTC. Variable domain in full (rest from reference TRBV18 and TRBJ2-7): NAGVMQNPRHLVRRRGQEARLRCSPMKGHSHVYWYRQLPEEGLKFMVYLQKENIIDESGMPKERFSAEFPKEGPSILRIQQVVRGDSAAYFCASSPQGTLHSYEQYFGPGTRLTVT.